The next 22 T cell receptor beta chains were all read from a single sample in a study of vaccination and CD4 T cells after COVID-19. Treatment denoted: approximately 9-day PBMC culture with coronavirus spike peptide pools or control peptides (ViraFEST assay). Sequenced with the Oncomine TCR Beta short-read assay was DNA taken from cultured CD4+ T cells. TCRdb used MiXCR to reprocess the PCR reads, holding one entry per CDR3 protein. Of around 12,000 distinct CDR3 sequences in the sample, roughly three fifths were seen once. No antigen has been identified for these receptors. Sample: CD4+ T cells from blood, cultured in vitro. Receptor source: a human donor who had recovered from COVID-19.

The rearrangement links TRBV28 to TRBJ1-5; TRBD1 agrees at 7 bases. This CDR3 region has 20 residues. Per germline, CDR1 MDHEN and CDR2 SYDVKM. With 1 base clipped from V and 2 bases from J, the junction kept 17 bases outside the gene matches. The DNA for the CDR3 is TGTGCCAGCAGTTTATTCCAGGGGGTATCAGGTGGGTCGGGCAATCAGCCCCAGCATTTT. Its protein product is CASSLFQGVSGGSGNQPQHF.

CDR3 DNA sequence: TGTGCCAGCAGCTCCTTCCGGGGACTAGCGGGAGCACAAGCGTTCTTC. This translates into CASSSFRGLAGAQAFF. This sequence joins TRBV7-9 and TRBJ2-1, with 14 bases identical to TRBD2. Germline loops: CDR1 SEHNR, CDR2 FQNEAQ (reference sequence). The ends lost 4 bases at V and 15 bases at J; junction bases unmatched: 14. CDR3 length: 16 residues.

In its sample, this clonotype was seen a few times. The gene calls are TRBV24-1 and TRBJ2-1, with TRBD2 as a possible D gene (7 bases). CDR1 is KGHDR and CDR2 is SFDVKD in the germline V gene. Trimming removed 10 bases at V and 6 bases at J, with 18 bases between. CDR3 length: 14 residues. The CDR3 sequence is CATRNPGEGNEQFF. As DNA, the CDR3 is TGTGCCACAAGGAACCCAGGGGAGGGCAATGAGCAGTTCTTC.

J is TRBJ1-2 and V is TRBV12-3 or TRBV12-4; 9 bases are shared with TRBD1. Trimming cost V 7 bases and J 8 bases; bases outside gene matches: 8. This CDR3 region has 13 residues. CDR3 protein: CASIPDRGGGYTF. As DNA, the CDR3 is TGTGCCAGCATTCCGGACAGGGGAGGGGGCTACACCTTC.

This sequence joins TRBV11-2 and TRBJ1-2, with D maybe TRBD1 (6 bases). CDR1 is SGHAT, CDR2 FQNNGV, per germline. Trimming cost V 4 bases and J 5 bases, with 8 bases left between them. CDR3 size: 12 residues. CDR3 nucleotide sequence: TGTGCCAGCAGCTCCACAGGGTATGGCTACACCTTC. Protein: CASSSTGYGYTF.

The CDR3 DNA reads TGTGCCAGCAGCTTGCTAGCGGGAGTTTACAATGAGCAGTTCTTC. It encodes CASSLLAGVYNEQFF. The chain carries TRBV7-9 and TRBJ2-1; 10 nucleotides line up with TRBD2. CDR3 size: 15 residues. CDR1 and CDR2 from the germline V gene are SEHNR and FQNEAQ (reference sequence). V was clipped by 3 bases and J by 4 bases; unmatched bases: 3.

This clonotype appeared once. The V and J genes are TRBV6-1 and TRBJ2-7, with 8 bases aligning to TRBD1. The CDR3 spans 11 residues. With V trimmed by 9 bases and J by 7 bases, 5 bases remained unmatched. Germline CDR1 is MNHNS and CDR2 is SASEGT. The CDR3 region has the DNA TGTGCCAGTTCCCGGGACAGGGAGCAGTACTTC. This codes for CASSRDREQYF.

The rearrangement joins TRBV5-4 to TRBJ2-5, with D perhaps given as TRBD1 or TRBD2 (5 bases each). This CDR3 has 15 residues. V lost 3 bases and J lost 0, with 12 bases in between. Germline V gene data show CDR1 as SGHNT and CDR2 as YYREEE (reference sequence). The CDR3 nucleotides are TGTGCCAGCAGCTCAGCACGGGACGACCAAGAGACCCAGTACTTC. It specifies CASSSARDDQETQYF.

The genes are TRBV20-1 and TRBJ2-3; D call uncertain. The germline V and J ends were trimmed by 3 bases and 2 bases, with 6 bases remaining between them. Germline-derived CDR1 and CDR2 are DFQATT and SNEGSKA (reference sequence). The CDR3 has 12 amino acids. CDR3: CSARENTDTQYF. The CDR3 DNA follows: TGCAGTGCTAGGGAGAACACAGATACGCAGTATTTT.

This chain uses TRBV6-1 with TRBJ1-1; D is undetermined. CDR1 and CDR2 from the germline V gene are MNHNS and SASEGT. The CDR3 loop spans 13 amino acids. V was pared by 8 bases and J by 1 base, with 11 bases between. CDR3 nucleotides: TGTGCCAGCGCAGGAACGACGAACACTGAAGCTTTCTTT. Protein: CASAGTTNTEAFF.

Concerning this clonotype: With a much larger clone just one base away, this may be a read error. This chain connects TRBV7-9 to TRBJ2-2, with D perhaps assigned TRBD1 or TRBD2 (6 bases each). Germline V lookup: CDR1 SEHNR, CDR2 FQNEAQ (reference sequence). The CDR3 is made up of 16 amino acids. The CDR3 sequence: CASSPPGAEDTRELFF. CDR3 nucleotides: TGTGCCAGCAGCCCCCCGGGGGCCGAGGACACCAGGGAGCTGTTTTTT. Together with reference TRBV7-9 and TRBJ2-2, the CDR3 gives the full variable domain: DTGVSQNPRHKITKRGQNVTFRCDPISEHNRLYWYRQTLGQGPEFLTYFQNEAQLEKSRLLSDRFSAERPKGSFSTLEIQRTEQGDSAMYLCASSPPGAEDTRELFFGEGSRLTVL.

This clonotype has more than one count but fewer than ten. The rearrangement uses TRBV2 and TRBJ1-2, with D tentatively TRBD1 (5 bases). The CDR3 loop spans 16 amino acids. The V gene lost 6 bases and the J gene lost 4 bases, with 21 bases spanning the gap. Germline loops: CDR1 SNHLY, CDR2 FYNNEI. The DNA for the CDR3 is TGTGCCAGCAGAACAGGTCCAACCACTACTAGCTATGGCTACACCTTC. Translating it yields CASRTGPTTTSYGYTF.

V gene TRBV6-1 combines with J gene TRBJ2-5, with TRBD1 as a possible D gene (6 bases). Germline V gene lookup returns CDR1 MNHNS and CDR2 SASEGT. CDR3 length equals 16 residues. Trimming pared 3 bases from V and 7 bases from J, leaving 21 bases between. CDR3 DNA: TGTGCCAGCAGTGACCCGGGACAACAGGGTTTGGGGACCCAGTACTTC. Translated: CASSDPGQQGLGTQYF.

This chain joins TRBV28 and TRBJ1-2; D may be TRBD1 (6 bases). The CDR3 is made up of 13 amino acids. Germline V gene sequence: CDR1 MDHEN, CDR2 SYDVKM. The V and J ends lost 6 bases and 8 bases respectively, with 16 bases between them. The CDR3: CASRKEAGVGYTF. The CDR3 bases are TGTGCCAGCAGAAAAGAGGCAGGGGTAGGCTACACCTTC.

This clonotype showed up just a few times. The chain uses TRBV19 and TRBJ1-3, with TRBD1 matching over 8 bases. Trimming at V came to 6 bases and at J to 2 bases, leaving 9 bases not matched to a gene. The CDR3 length is 16 residues. Germline CDR1 LNHDA, CDR2 SQIVND (reference sequence). The CDR3 protein is CASSIGDRGPGNTIYF. DNA for the CDR3: TGTGCCAGTAGCATCGGTGACAGGGGACCTGGAAACACCATATATTTT.

The chain links TRBV2 to TRBJ1-6; D remains ambiguous. Between the trimmed V and J ends, which lost 8 bases and 6 bases, there was a span of 11 bases. The CDR3 consists of 13 residues. Germline values: CDR1 SNHLY, CDR2 FYNNEI. The CDR3 nucleotides are TGTGCCAGCCTGGACCGACTTAATTCACCCCTCCACTTT. This codes for CASLDRLNSPLHF.

This clonotype has just a few counts. This rearrangement joins TRBV20-1 to TRBJ1-6; 8 bases are shared with TRBD1. The trim removed 3 bases at V and 11 bases at J, leaving 12 bases unmatched. From germline, CDR1 is DFQATT and CDR2 SNEGSKA (reference sequence). The CDR3 consists of 15 residues. The CDR3 sequence: CSASLLGQGRAPLHF. The CDR3 nucleotides are TGCAGTGCTAGCCTTCTAGGACAGGGACGAGCACCCCTCCACTTT.

V gene TRBV20-1 combines with J gene TRBJ1-1; D may be TRBD1 (5 bases). V was trimmed by 6 bases and J by 6 bases, leaving 11 bases between them. CDR1 is DFQATT and CDR2 is SNEGSKA in the germline V gene (reference sequence). This CDR3 has 11 residues. The CDR3 DNA sequence: TGCAGTGCCCCGTGGGGGGCTGAAGCTTTCTTT. This codes for CSAPWGAEAFF.

This clonotype has more than one count but fewer than ten. The rearrangement links TRBV20-1 to TRBJ2-7; 14 bases match TRBD2. The ends lost 4 bases at V and 7 bases at J; junction bases unmatched: 6. Germline CDR1 is DFQATT and CDR2 is SNEGSKA (reference sequence). This CDR3 is built from 14 residues. CDR3 coding DNA: TGCAGTGCTACGGGACTAGCGGGAGTGAGGGAGCAGTACTTC. This sequence encodes CSATGLAGVREQYF.

The gene calls are TRBV5-1 and TRBJ2-3; D possibly corresponds to TRBD2 (5 bases). Trimming shortened V by 4 bases and J by 6 bases, and 18 bases separated the two germline ends. The germline V gene encodes CDR1 SGHRS and CDR2 YFSETQ. The CDR3 has 15 residues. CDR3 sequence (DNA): TGCGCCAGCAGCCCACTAGATTCTATTCGGGATACGCAGTATTTT. It translates to CASSPLDSIRDTQYF.

This clonotype was seen only once. J is TRBJ2-5 and V is TRBV20-1; D might be TRBD1 (5 bases). There are 12 residues in the CDR3. In germline, CDR1 is DFQATT, CDR2 SNEGSKA (reference sequence). Deletions cut 5 bases from V and 6 bases from J, with 13 bases between. CDR3 sequence reads: CSAEGVWKTQYF. Here the CDR3 DNA reads TGCAGTGCTGAAGGGGTCTGGAAGACCCAGTACTTC.

Turning to this clonotype: A much larger clone lies a single base off, so this may be a read error. The V and J genes are TRBV20-1 and TRBJ2-1; no clear D gene. Germline V gene lookup returns CDR1 DFQATT and CDR2 SNEGSKA (reference sequence). This CDR3 contains 14 residues. Here the CDR3 DNA reads TGCAGTGCTGTGAGGATCAACTCCCACAATGAGCAGTTCTTC. As protein: CSAVRINSHNEQFF.